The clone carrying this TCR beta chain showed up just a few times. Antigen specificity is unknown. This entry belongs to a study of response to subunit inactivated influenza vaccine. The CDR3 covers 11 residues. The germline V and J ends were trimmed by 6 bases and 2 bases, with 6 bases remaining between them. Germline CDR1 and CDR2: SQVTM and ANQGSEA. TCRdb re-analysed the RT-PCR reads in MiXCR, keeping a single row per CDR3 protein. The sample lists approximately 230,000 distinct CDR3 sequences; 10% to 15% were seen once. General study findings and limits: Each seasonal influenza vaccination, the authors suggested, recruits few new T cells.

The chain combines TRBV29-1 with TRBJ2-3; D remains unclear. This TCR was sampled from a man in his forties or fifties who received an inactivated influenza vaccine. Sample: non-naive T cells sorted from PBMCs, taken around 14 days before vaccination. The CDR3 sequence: CSVKNTDTQYF. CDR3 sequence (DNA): TGCAGCGTAAAAAACACAGATACGCAGTATTTT.